This TCR beta chain was obtained from a study of identical twins. Trimming cost V 2 bases and J 3 bases, with 10 bases left between them. In germline, CDR1 is SEHNR, CDR2 FQNEAQ (reference sequence). CDR3 length equals 14 residues. MiXCR was run by TCRdb on the 5' RACE reads, yielding one entry per CDR3 protein. The data show under 300,000 distinct CDR3 sequences, over 12% seen once. Points on this clonotype: What it binds is not known.

Study conclusions and caveats: Alpha sequences that were out-of-frame and twin-shared showed an excess of low generation probability. There is a chance that invariant MAIT and iNKT cells partially muddied zero-insertion analyses. In monozygotic twins, models underestimated the sharing of out-of-frame TCR alpha.

The V gene is TRBV7-9, the J gene TRBJ2-5; TRBD1 is a possible D gene (6 bases). This TCR derives from a woman between 18 and 29 years old in good health. The specimen sequenced was memory (CD45RO+) T cells sorted from blood. The CDR3 protein is CASSLRAGEETQYF. In DNA, the CDR3 is TGTGCCAGCAGCTTACGGGCAGGGGAAGAGACCCAGTACTTC.